The present entry profiles one T cell receptor (beta chain) with its context. This specimen belongs to a study of blood T cells in healthy people across ages. For the second PCR, which ran for about 7 to 11 cycles, a sample-barcoded 5' primer and a J-beta primer mix were used. TCRdb reprocessed the 5' RACE reads with MiXCR, giving one entry per CDR3 protein. The sample has approximately 940,000 distinct CDR3 sequences; about 48% are singletons. The CDR3 is 14 residues long. Germline-derived CDR1 and CDR2 are MNHEY and SMNVEV (reference sequence). The V gene lost 8 bases and the J gene lost 2 bases, with 13 bases spanning the gap.

Material: blood. The rearrangement links TRBV27 to TRBJ2-1; D may be TRBD2 (7 bases). The TCR originated in a man aged 25-40 years in good health. CDR3 DNA: TGTGCCAGCCGTGTGCGGGGGCCCTACAATGAGCAGTTCTTC. Amino acid sequence: CASRVRGPYNEQFF.